This TCR beta chain emerged from a study of T cell responses to AZD1222 COVID-19 vaccine. Study outcomes and limitations: Repertoires were obtained only post-peak T cell response. Compared with day 0, the breadth and depth of the Spike-specific TCR repertoire rose significantly after two doses of AZD1222.

V was pared by 4 bases and J by 3 bases, with 4 bases of the junction left unmatched. Germline V gene lookup returns CDR1 SEHNR and CDR2 FQNEAQ (reference sequence). The CDR3 has 14 residues. Clones were sequenced by immunoSEQ multiplex PCR, and TCRdb holds only the in-frame ones, with some missing. The table lists about 150,000 clones, 87% of them singletons, with over 8% in the top ten. For this clone: Its antigen is as yet unknown.

The receptor was isolated from an adult who received the AZD1222 COVID-19 vaccine. The chain employs TRBV7-9 and TRBJ2-3, with 7 bases fitting TRBD1. The sample in question was peripheral blood, obtained 28 days after the second AZD1222 dose. The DNA for the CDR3 is TGTGCCAGCAGCTCCGACAGGGAGACAGATACGCAGTATTTT. This gives the protein CASSSDRETDTQYF.